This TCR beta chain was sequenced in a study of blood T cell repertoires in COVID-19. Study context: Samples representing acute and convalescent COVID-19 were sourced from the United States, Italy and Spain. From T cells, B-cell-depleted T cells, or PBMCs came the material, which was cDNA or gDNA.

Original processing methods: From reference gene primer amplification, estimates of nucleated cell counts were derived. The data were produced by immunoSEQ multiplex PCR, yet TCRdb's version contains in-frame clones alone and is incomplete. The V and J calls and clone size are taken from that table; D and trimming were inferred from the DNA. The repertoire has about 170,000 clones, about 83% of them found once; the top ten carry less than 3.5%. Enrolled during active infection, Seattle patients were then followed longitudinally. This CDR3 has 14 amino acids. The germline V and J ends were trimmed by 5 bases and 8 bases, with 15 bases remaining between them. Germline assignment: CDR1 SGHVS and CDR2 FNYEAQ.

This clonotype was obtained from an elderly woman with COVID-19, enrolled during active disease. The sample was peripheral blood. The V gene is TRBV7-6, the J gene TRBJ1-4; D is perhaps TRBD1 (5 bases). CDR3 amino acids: CASSAGGGKEKLFF. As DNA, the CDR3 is TGTGCCAGCAGCGCGGGGGGGGGTAAGGAAAAACTGTTTTTT.